A selection of T cell receptor beta chains follows, all from one sample in a study of blood T cell repertoires in COVID-19. The protocol was immunoSEQ multiplex PCR, while the TCRdb copy is restricted to in-frame clones and leaves out a portion. The sample holds 150,000 or so clones, 75% to 90% seen once. The source material was peripheral blood. Every receptor here comes from a woman aged 35 to 49 with acute or convalescent COVID-19. The conserved cysteine and the conserved F or W are not part of the CDR3 here. A D gene is named only where the DNA matches it firmly.

v_call	d_call	j_call	cdr3_aa
TRBV6-1	-	TRBJ1-6	ASSERRAGPYSPLH
TRBV30	TRBD2	TRBJ2-1	AWTTGGSYNEQF
TRBV5-6	TRBD1	TRBJ1-2	ASREGQGGYGYT
TRBV5-1	-	TRBJ2-1	ASSPTTGGPVEQF
TRBV30	-	TRBJ2-7	AWRDSYEQY
TRBV5-6	-	TRBJ2-3	ASSGTSLSDTQY
TRBV7-9	-	TRBJ2-7	ASSRTAYEQY
TRBV3-1/TRBV3-2	TRBD2	TRBJ2-7	ASSRQGAQRGPYEQY
TRBV30	TRBD1	TRBJ1-5	ACRDRGVQPQH
TRBV7-2	-	TRBJ2-1	ASSLVSGATYNEQF
TRBV10-3	TRBD2	TRBJ2-2	AISERLAGGPAGELF
TRBV28	TRBD1	TRBJ2-6	ASSFGQAGANVLT
TRBV6-5	-	TRBJ1-1	ASRVGAMNTEAF
TRBV27	-	TRBJ2-5	ASSLNRARETQY
TRBV30	TRBD1	TRBJ2-1	AWSGGQGHNEQF
TRBV19	-	TRBJ2-7	ASSMTTPSVEQY
TRBV5-1	TRBD1	TRBJ2-1	ASRQTGGVQGDEQF
TRBV9	-	TRBJ2-3	ASSGSRVSTDTQY
TRBV25-1	-	TRBJ1-1	ASSESEGGPREAF
TRBV29-1	-	TRBJ1-2	SVDRGSGYT
TRBV6-1	TRBD1	TRBJ1-2	ASSDQGTVGYT
TRBV5-5	-	TRBJ2-2	ASSSGEEGKAGELF
TRBV5-5	TRBD1	TRBJ2-7	ASSTSGTGKYEQY
TRBV27	-	TRBJ1-1	ASSHSLGGDTEAF
TRBV28	TRBD1	TRBJ2-2	ASSLNTGTAIGELF
TRBV24-1	TRBD1	TRBJ2-2	ATRGQGATGELF
TRBV4-1	TRBD2	TRBJ2-1	ASSQGGGSYNEQF
TRBV7-9	-	TRBJ1-6	ASNKLSTVDSPLH
TRBV6-5	TRBD2	TRBJ2-4	ASSRGGANIQY